Following are 16 T cell receptor beta chains from one sample sequenced in a study of shared clonotypes between healthy human individuals. Naivety among CD8 cells was defined by CD45RO negativity and positive CCR7 selection, thereby excluding terminally differentiated effector memory CD45RA+ cells. Sequencing used immunoSEQ multiplex PCR; TCRdb keeps in-frame clones, though not all of them. The profile shows millions of clones, over 85% of them singletons. The material sequenced was naive CD8+ T cells sorted from blood. These receptors all come from a man aged 18 to 29 in good health.

The rearrangement joins TRBV4-1 to TRBJ2-7; 10 bases fit TRBD2. With V trimmed by 1 base and J by 3 bases, 6 bases remained unmatched. Germline values: CDR1 MGHRA, CDR2 YSYEKL. The CDR3 is 16 amino acids. CDR3 bases: TGCGCCAGCAGCCAAGCTAGCGGGGGCACCTACTACGAGCAGTACTTC. Protein product: CASSQASGGTYYEQYF.

J is TRBJ2-1 and V is TRBV10-3; D unresolved. Germline V lookup: CDR1 ENHRY, CDR2 SYGVKD. V was pared by 10 bases and J by 5 bases, with 18 bases between. This CDR3 contains 14 residues. CDR3 protein: CATNSKGVNNEQFF. The CDR3 DNA is TGTGCCACCAATTCCAAGGGCGTGAACAATGAGCAGTTCTTC.

J is TRBJ1-1 and V is TRBV9; 8 nucleotides align to TRBD1. The CDR3 has 13 residues. Germline V CDR1 and CDR2: SGDLS, YYNGEE. The trim removed 7 bases at V and 6 bases at J, leaving 8 bases unmatched. The chain's CDR3 is CASGQGALAEAFF. CDR3 sequence (DNA): TGTGCCAGCGGCCAGGGGGCGTTGGCTGAAGCTTTCTTT.

The V call is TRBV7-9, the J call TRBJ2-3; 7 nucleotides match TRBD2. The germline CDR1 and CDR2 sequences are SEHNR and FQNEAQ (reference sequence). CDR3 length: 16 residues. V lost 4 bases and J lost 3; bases outside the gene matches: 10. The CDR3 DNA reads as TGTGCCAGCAGCTCTGTGCGGGAGCATGGGACAGATACGCAGTATTTT. Protein product: CASSSVREHGTDTQYF.

CDR3 amino acids: CASSQGAQGAGLTDTQYF. The CDR3 nucleotides read TGCGCCAGCAGCCAAGGAGCCCAGGGAGCGGGATTGACAGATACGCAGTATTTT. J is TRBJ2-3 and V is TRBV4-1; 7 bases match TRBD2. Germline V CDR1 and CDR2: MGHRA, YSYEKL. There are 18 residues in the CDR3. V gave up 1 base and J gave up 3 bases; unmatched junction bases: 13.

The chain links TRBV7-9 to TRBJ2-7, with D unresolved. Trimming removed 0 bases at V and 0 bases at J, with 9 bases between. The CDR3 runs to 15 residues. Germline-derived CDR1 and CDR2 are SEHNR and FQNEAQ (reference sequence). CDR3 coding DNA: TGTGCCAGCAGCTTAGCGATGGGAAGCTCCTACGAGCAGTACTTC. Its translation is CASSLAMGSSYEQYF. The whole variable domain, remainder taken from reference TRBV7-9 and TRBJ2-7, is DTGVSQNPRHKITKRGQNVTFRCDPISEHNRLYWYRQTLGQGPEFLTYFQNEAQLEKSRLLSDRFSAERPKGSFSTLEIQRTEQGDSAMYLCASSLAMGSSYEQYFGPGTRLTVT.

As regards this clone: This sample also contains other DNA sequences that code for the same CDR3. J is TRBJ2-5 and V is TRBV28; TRBD1 matches 7 bases. CDR3 length: 14 residues. Looked up from germline, CDR1 is MDHEN and CDR2 is SYDVKM. The trim removed 2 bases at V and 1 base at J, leaving 1 base unmatched. CDR3 nucleotide sequence: TGTGCCAGCAGTTTAGGGACAGTCCAAGAGACCCAGTACTTC. Translated, it gives CASSLGTVQETQYF.

The chain has TRBV6-1 and TRBJ1-1; D call uncertain. The V and J ends lost 7 bases and 3 bases respectively, with 12 bases between them. The CDR3 totals 13 residues. Germline loops: CDR1 MNHNS, CDR2 SASEGT. The CDR3 spells CASTVESHTEAFF. CDR3 DNA sequence: TGTGCCAGCACCGTTGAAAGCCACACTGAAGCTTTCTTT.

The chain employs TRBV15 and TRBJ2-7; perhaps TRBD1 as D (6 bases). The CDR3 contains 15 residues. CDR1 and CDR2 (germline): LNHNV, YYDKDF (reference sequence). The V and J ends lost 5 bases and 0 bases respectively, with 14 bases between them. This chain's CDR3 is CATSRALDSSYEQYF. The CDR3 DNA reads as TGTGCCACCAGCCGTGCGTTGGACAGCTCCTACGAGCAGTACTTC.

The V gene is TRBV5-4, the J gene TRBJ2-7, with a tentative D call TRBD2 (5 bases). The CDR3 loop spans 14 amino acids. Germline assignment: CDR1 SGHNT and CDR2 YYREEE (reference sequence). Trimming took off 0 bases at V and 0 bases at J, with 7 bases between the two ends. CDR3 coding DNA: TGTGCCAGCAGCTTGGGGGAGAACTCCTACGAGCAGTACTTC. It specifies CASSLGENSYEQYF.

This chain connects TRBV7-4 to TRBJ2-1; 15 bases line up with TRBD2. V dropped 4 bases and J dropped 1; count of bases not matched to a gene: 17. The CDR3 runs to 22 residues. Germline CDR1 reads SGHVT; CDR2 reads SQSDAQ. CDR3 DNA sequence: TGTGCCAGCAGCTCCCGTCATGGGACTAGCGGGAGGCCCCCGGGGTCCTACAATGAGCAGTTCTTC. Protein sequence: CASSSRHGTSGRPPGSYNEQFF.

This sequence joins TRBV19 and TRBJ2-1, with 9 bases fitting TRBD1. Per the germline V gene, CDR1 is LNHDA and CDR2 is SQIVND (reference sequence). This CDR3 comprises 14 residues. The V gene end was trimmed by 8 bases and the J gene end by 2 bases; junction bases not matched to a gene: 4. CDR3 amino acids: CASEGTGTYNEQFF. CDR3 in DNA: TGTGCCAGTGAAGGGACAGGGACCTACAATGAGCAGTTCTTC.

In its sample, this clone was seen once. The chain combines TRBV13 with TRBJ2-6, with D perhaps matching TRBD1 (6 bases). Trimming cost V 6 bases and J 3 bases, with 15 bases left between them. The CDR3 totals 16 residues. The germline gives CDR1 PRHDT, CDR2 FYEKMQ (reference sequence). The CDR3 sequence is CASRESGVDGANVLTF. CDR3 bases: TGTGCCAGCAGGGAATCAGGGGTGGATGGGGCCAACGTCCTGACTTTC.

Note on this clone: The sample contains more than one DNA sequence encoding this CDR3. The chain's CDR3 is CASSSGNTGELFF. As DNA, the CDR3 is TGTGCCAGCAGCTCAGGGAACACCGGGGAGCTGTTTTTT. This chain links TRBV5-6 with TRBJ2-2, with D uncertain. V dropped 3 bases and J dropped 1 base, with 4 bases sitting between them. Germline CDR1 SGHDT, CDR2 YYEEEE. The CDR3 has 13 residues.

V gene TRBV7-9 combines with J gene TRBJ1-2; D may be TRBD1 (5 bases). Looked up from germline, CDR1 is SEHNR and CDR2 is FQNEAQ (reference sequence). V was cut by 0 bases and J by 0 bases, with 14 bases left in between. The CDR3 is 17 residues long. The chain's CDR3 is CASSLAGQGEANYGYTF. As DNA, the CDR3 is TGTGCCAGCAGCTTAGCGGGGCAGGGAGAAGCTAACTATGGCTACACCTTC.

V is TRBV7-8 and J is TRBJ1-1; D call uncertain. Germline V CDR1 and CDR2: SGHVS, FQNEAQ. CDR3 length equals 14 residues. V lost 2 bases, J lost 4 bases, and 11 bases lay in between. The CDR3 DNA sequence: TGTGCCAGCAGCTTAACGGGGTCGGCCACTGAAGCTTTCTTT. It yields the protein CASSLTGSATEAFF. The full variable domain, rest sourced from reference TRBV7-8 and TRBJ1-1, is GAGVSQSPRYKVAKRGQDVALRCDPISGHVSLFWYQQALGQGPEFLTYFQNEAQLDKSGLPSDRFFAERPEGSVSTLKIQRTQQEDSAVYLCASSLTGSATEAFFGQGTRLTVV.